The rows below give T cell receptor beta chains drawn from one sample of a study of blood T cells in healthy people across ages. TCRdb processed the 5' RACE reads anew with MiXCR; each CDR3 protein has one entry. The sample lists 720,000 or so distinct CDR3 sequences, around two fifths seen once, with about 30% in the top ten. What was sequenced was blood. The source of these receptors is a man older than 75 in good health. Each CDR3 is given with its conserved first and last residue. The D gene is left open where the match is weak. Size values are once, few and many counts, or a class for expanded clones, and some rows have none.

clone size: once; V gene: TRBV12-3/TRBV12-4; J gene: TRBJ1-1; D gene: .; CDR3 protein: CASSPRVGNTEAFF; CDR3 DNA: TGTGCCAGCAGCCCTAGGGTTGGGAACACTGAAGCTTTCTTT
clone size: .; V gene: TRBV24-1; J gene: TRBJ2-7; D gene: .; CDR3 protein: CATAQDYNEQYF; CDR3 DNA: TGTGCCACCGCGCAAGACTACAATGAGCAGTACTTC
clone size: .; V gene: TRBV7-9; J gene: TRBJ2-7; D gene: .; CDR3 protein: CASSFQTASYEQYF; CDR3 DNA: TGTGCCAGCAGCTTTCAGACGGCCTCCTACGAGCAGTACTTC
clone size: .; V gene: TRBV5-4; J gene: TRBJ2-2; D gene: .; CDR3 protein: CASSRLTGMDTGELFF; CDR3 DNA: TGTGCCAGCAGCCGCCTAACAGGGATGGACACCGGGGAGCTGTTTTTT
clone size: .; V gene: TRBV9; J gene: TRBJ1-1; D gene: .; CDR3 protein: CASSVYPVNTEAFF; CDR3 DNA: TGTGCCAGCAGCGTATATCCCGTGAACACTGAAGCTTTCTTT
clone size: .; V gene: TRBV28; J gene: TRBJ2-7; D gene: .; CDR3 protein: CASTQPPPQYEQYF; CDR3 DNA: TGTGCCAGCACACAACCACCCCCACAATACGAGCAGTACTTC
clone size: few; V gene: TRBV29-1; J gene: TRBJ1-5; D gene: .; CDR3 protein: CSVETTVGQPQHF; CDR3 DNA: TGCAGCGTTGAAACAACAGTTGGTCAGCCCCAGCATTTT
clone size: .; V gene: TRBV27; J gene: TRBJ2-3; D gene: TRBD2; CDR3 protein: CASSLTSGPVHTQYF; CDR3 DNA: TGTGCCAGCAGTTTAACTAGCGGACCTGTACATACGCAGTATTTT
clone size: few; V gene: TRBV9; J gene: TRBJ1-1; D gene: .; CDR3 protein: CASSVGQLNTEAFF; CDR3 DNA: TGTGCCAGCAGCGTAGGACAGCTGAACACTGAAGCTTTCTTT
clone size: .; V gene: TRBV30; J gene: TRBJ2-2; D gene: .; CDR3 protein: CAWSVASSIGELFF; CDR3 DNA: TGTGCCTGGAGTGTCGCCTCTAGCATCGGGGAGCTGTTTTTT
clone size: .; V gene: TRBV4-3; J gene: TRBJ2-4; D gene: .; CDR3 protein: CASSQGGGAVNIQYF; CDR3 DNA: TGCGCCAGCAGCCAAGGGGGGGGGGCTGTGAACATTCAGTACTTC
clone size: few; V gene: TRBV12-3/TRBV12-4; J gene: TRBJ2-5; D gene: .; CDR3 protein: CASSPGATETQYF; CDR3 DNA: TGTGCCAGCAGCCCGGGGGCCACGGAGACCCAGTACTTC
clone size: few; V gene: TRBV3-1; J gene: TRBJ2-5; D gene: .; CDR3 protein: CASSRPQTLETQYF; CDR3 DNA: TGTGCCAGCAGCCGACCTCAGACTTTGGAGACCCAGTACTTC
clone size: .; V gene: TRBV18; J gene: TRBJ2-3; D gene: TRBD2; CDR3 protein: CASSPSGAPDTQYF; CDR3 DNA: TGTGCCAGCTCACCTAGCGGGGCCCCAGATACGCAGTATTTT
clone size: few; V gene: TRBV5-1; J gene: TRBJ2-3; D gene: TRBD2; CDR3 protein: CASSITSGGRTDTQYF; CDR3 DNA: TGCGCCAGCAGCATTACTAGCGGGGGACGCACAGATACGCAGTATTTT
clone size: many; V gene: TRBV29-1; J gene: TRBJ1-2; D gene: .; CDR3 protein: CSVEDRGFLGYTF; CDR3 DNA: TGCAGCGTTGAAGATCGTGGTTTCCTTGGCTACACCTTC
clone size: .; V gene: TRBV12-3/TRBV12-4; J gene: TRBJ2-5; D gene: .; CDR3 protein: CASSLALIRGETQYF; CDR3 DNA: TGTGCCAGCAGTTTAGCGCTGATCAGGGGTGAGACCCAGTACTTC
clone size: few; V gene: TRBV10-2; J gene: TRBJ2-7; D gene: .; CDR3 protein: CASSEWTDVDEQYF; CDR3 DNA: TGCGCCAGCAGTGAATGGACAGACGTCGATGAGCAGTACTTC
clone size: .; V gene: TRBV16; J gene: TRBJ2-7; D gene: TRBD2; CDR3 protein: CASSQSSGRDEQYF; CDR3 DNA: TGTGCCAGCAGCCAATCTAGCGGGAGGGACGAGCAGTACTTC
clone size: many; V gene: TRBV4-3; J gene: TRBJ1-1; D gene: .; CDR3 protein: CASSHPTANTEAFF; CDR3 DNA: TGCGCCAGCAGCCATCCGACAGCGAACACTGAAGCTTTCTTT
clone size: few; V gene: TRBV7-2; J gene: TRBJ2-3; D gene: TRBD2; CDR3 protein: CASSPGLAVDTQYF; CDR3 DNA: TGTGCCAGCAGCCCAGGACTAGCGGTAGATACGCAGTATTTT
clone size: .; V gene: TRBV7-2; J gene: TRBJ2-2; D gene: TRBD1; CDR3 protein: CASSKGQRNTGELFF; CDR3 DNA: TGTGCCAGCAGCAAGGGACAGAGAAACACCGGGGAGCTGTTTTTT
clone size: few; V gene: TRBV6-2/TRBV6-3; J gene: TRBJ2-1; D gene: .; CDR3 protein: CASTFLNEQFF; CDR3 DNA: TGTGCCAGCACCTTCTTGAATGAGCAGTTCTTC
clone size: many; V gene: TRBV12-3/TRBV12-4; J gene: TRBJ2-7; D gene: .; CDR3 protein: CASRGHAAGEQYF; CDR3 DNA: TGTGCCAGCAGAGGACACGCTGCGGGCGAGCAGTACTTC
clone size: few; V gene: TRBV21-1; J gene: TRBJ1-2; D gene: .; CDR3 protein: CASSKAAGENGYTF; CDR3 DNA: TGTGCCAGCAGCAAAGCGGCAGGCGAGAATGGCTACACCTTC
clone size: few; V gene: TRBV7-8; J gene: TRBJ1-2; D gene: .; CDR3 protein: CASSATDIYGYTF; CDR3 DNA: TGTGCCAGCAGCGCGACAGATATCTATGGCTACACCTTC
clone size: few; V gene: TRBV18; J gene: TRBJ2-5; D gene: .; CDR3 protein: CASSPPPETQETQYF; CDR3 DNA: TGTGCCAGCTCACCACCTCCAGAAACTCAAGAGACCCAGTACTTC